Detailed here is one TCR beta chain. No antigen is known for it. Base qualities were left out, and no much larger clone turns up one base away. TCRbeta CDR3 regions were amplified from genomic DNA using the immunoSEQ Assay, a bias-controlled multiplex PCR. Regarding the original processing steps: Nucleated cell counts per sample were estimated from amplification of reference gene primers within the assay. To quantify the absolute abundance of each unique TCRbeta CDR3 rearrangement, sequence reads were collapsed and filtered. Productive Simpson clonality was computed per sample as the square root of Simpson's diversity index over productive rearrangements. In TCRdb, the immuneACCESS table is reduced to in-frame sequences with V and J assigned. These tables do not hold every clone; where another copy was compared, an unresolved V gene accounts for under half, and the others remain unexplained. V, J and clone size reflect that table, while D and trimming were determined from the DNA. The sample yields about 140,000 clones; 88% were counted once. Roughly 10% of the sample comes from the top ten.

These data are taken from a study of blood T cell repertoires in COVID-19 (dated by TCRdb to about 2020). In the study overall: Samples covering the acute and convalescent phases of COVID-19 were provided by collaborators in the United States, Italy and Spain. The repertoires were made available in a free public database intended to serve as a resource for research on the immune response to SARS-CoV-2. Sample metadata almost always included a de-identified subject ID, COVID-19 status, age in years and sex. The samples were drawn from two sources: the first 160 participants of the ongoing ImmuneRACE study, and 1,000 to 1,500 subjects contributed by 6 global collaborators. Where HLA class I and class II types were available, the types were taken from metadata supplied by the sample provider, not from assay-based typing. The prospective study material was composed of cDNA or gDNA derived from T cells, B-cell-depleted T cells, or PBMCs. Subjects who had been exposed to COVID-19, were actively infected with it, or had recovered from it provided the deeply sampled blood TCRbeta repertoires that made up the dataset. Broader findings and caveats from the paper: How much clinical and demographic metadata was included differed by source and by participant, and the metadata was provided uncurated.

Collaborating institutions collected whole blood in K2EDTA tubes following their own protocols. Collaborator samples were shipped for TCRbeta analysis as frozen whole blood, isolated PBMCs, or DNA extracted from either sample type. V and J lose 2 bases and 4 bases, and a span of 10 bases separates them. From its cysteine to its phenylalanine, the CDR3 spans 14 amino acids. Of the read, only the CDR3 DNA is kept; its 42 bases are in frame from base 1. The CDR1 and CDR2 encoded by the germline V gene are SGHTA and FQGTGA. Material for sequencing was peripheral blood. This receptor chain uses TRBV7-3 and TRBJ2-3; TRBD2 is perhaps the D gene, given 5 matching bases. The sequence was obtained from a middle-aged man with active or convalescent COVID-19. The DNA is TGTGCCAGCAGCTTAGCTAGCCTGGCAGATACGCAGTATTTT. This gives the protein CASSLASLADTQYF.